This TCR beta chain was profiled in a study of blood T cell repertoires in COVID-19. Background on the study: Samples of COVID-19 (acute and convalescent) were obtained from the United States, Italy and Spain.

This clone was picked up one time. Per the original data handling: Using reference gene primer amplification, nucleated cell counts were estimated. The repertoire was sequenced with immunoSEQ multiplex PCR; TCRdb's copy has only in-frame clones and lacks some. From that table come the V and J calls and clone size; the DNA was used to work out D and trimming. Altogether 300,000 to 350,000 clones are present, around 90% being singletons, with the ten largest covering less than 3%. The CDR3 has 13 amino acids. Germline CDR1 reads KGHSH; CDR2 reads LQKENI. V lost 8 bases and J 1 base, leaving 11 bases between the germline ends. Recruited during active infection, patients (from Seattle) were subsequently followed longitudinally.

The source of this sequence is a woman between 25 and 40 years old with COVID-19, enrolled during active disease. The chain has TRBV18 and TRBJ1-1; D uncertain. The specimen sequenced was peripheral blood. CDR3 sequence: CASPSQANTEAFF. CDR3 sequence (DNA): TGTGCCAGCCCGTCCCAGGCGAACACTGAAGCTTTCTTT.